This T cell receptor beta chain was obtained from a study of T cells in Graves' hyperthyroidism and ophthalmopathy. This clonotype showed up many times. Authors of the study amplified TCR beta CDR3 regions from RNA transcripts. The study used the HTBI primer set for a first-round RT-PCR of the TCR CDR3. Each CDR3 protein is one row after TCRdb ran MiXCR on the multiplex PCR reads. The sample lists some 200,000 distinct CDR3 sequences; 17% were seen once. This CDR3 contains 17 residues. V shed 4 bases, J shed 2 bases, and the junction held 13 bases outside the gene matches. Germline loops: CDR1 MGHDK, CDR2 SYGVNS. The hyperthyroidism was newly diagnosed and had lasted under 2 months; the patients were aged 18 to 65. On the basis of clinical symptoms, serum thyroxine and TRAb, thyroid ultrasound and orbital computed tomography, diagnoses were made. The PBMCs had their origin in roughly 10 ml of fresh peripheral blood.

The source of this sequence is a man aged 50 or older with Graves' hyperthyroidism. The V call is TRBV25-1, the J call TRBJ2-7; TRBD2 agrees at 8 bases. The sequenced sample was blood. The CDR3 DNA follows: TGTGCCAGCAGTGCCGGGACCGGGACTAGTCTCACCTACGAGCAGTACTTC. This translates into CASSAGTGTSLTYEQYF.